Listed below are T cell receptor beta chains from one sample, sequenced in a study of control samples from healthy donors and cancer patients. TCRdb's copy holds only in-frame clones and misses some; the assay was immunoSEQ multiplex PCR. This sample's table reports approximately 190,000 clones. Sequencing used blood. All receptors come from a woman aged 25-40 years in good health. The CDR3 runs from the conserved cysteine through the conserved F or W. A D gene is named only where the DNA matches it firmly.

D,V,J,CDR3,DNA
NA,TRBV7-6,TRBJ1-1,CASSYADMNTEAFF,TGTGCCAGCAGCTATGCGGATATGAACACTGAAGCTTTCTTT
TRBD1,TRBV28,TRBJ1-2,CASRAPGQLNYGYTF,TGTGCCAGCAGGGCTCCGGGACAGCTTAACTATGGCTACACCTTC
NA,TRBV18,TRBJ2-7,CASSWTPMAYEQYF,TGTGCCAGCTCTTGGACACCGATGGCCTACGAGCAGTACTTC
NA,TRBV7-2,TRBJ2-5,CASSLQQGQETQYF,TGTGCCAGCAGCTTACAGCAGGGTCAAGAGACCCAGTACTTC
TRBD1,TRBV2,TRBJ1-4,CASSLGTGDFNEKLFF,TGTGCCAGCAGTCTTGGAACAGGGGATTTTAATGAAAAACTGTTTTTT
NA,TRBV6-5,TRBJ2-5,CASSQLVQETQYF,TGTGCCAGCAGTCAGTTAGTCCAAGAGACCCAGTACTTC
NA,TRBV6-4,TRBJ1-1,CASSDPPITVGGEAFF,TGTGCCAGCAGTGACCCTCCCATTACAGTGGGCGGTGAAGCTTTCTTT
NA,TRBV5-1,TRBJ1-6,CASSLEVLYNSPLHF,TGCGCCAGCAGCTTGGAGGTCCTCTATAATTCACCCCTCCACTTT
NA,TRBV12-3/TRBV12-4,TRBJ1-1,CASRPGWAEAFF,TGTGCCAGCAGGCCAGGGTGGGCTGAAGCTTTCTTT
NA,TRBV28,TRBJ1-1,CASSTAGPGNTEAFF,TGTGCCAGCAGTACTGCAGGGCCGGGAAACACTGAAGCTTTCTTT
NA,TRBV29-1,TRBJ2-7,CSVEQGSVEQYF,TGCAGCGTAGAACAGGGTTCTGTCGAGCAGTACTTC
NA,TRBV7-2,TRBJ1-1,CASSLQITEAFF,TGTGCCAGCAGCTTGCAGATCACTGAAGCTTTCTTT
NA,TRBV11-2,TRBJ2-2,CASSFVAGVTGELFF,TGTGCCAGCAGCTTTGTAGCAGGGGTCACCGGGGAGCTGTTTTTT
TRBD2,TRBV6-5,TRBJ2-7,CASSYASGGSYEQYF,TGTGCCAGCAGTTACGCTAGCGGGGGGTCTTACGAGCAGTACTTC
TRBD1,TRBV27,TRBJ1-6,CASSRTGSSPLHF,TGTGCCAGCAGCCGGACAGGGAGTTCACCCCTCCACTTT